A single sample gave rise to the 20 T cell receptor beta chains below, sequenced in a study of blood T cell repertoires in COVID-19. TCRdb's copy holds only in-frame clones and misses some; the assay was immunoSEQ multiplex PCR. Found here are 200,000 to 250,000 clones, 80% to 90% of them singletons; the top ten hold less than 3%. Specimen: peripheral blood. These receptors originate from a man under 40 with COVID-19, enrolled during active disease.

CDR3 loop: CASRYNQGSGNTIYF. CDR3 nucleotide sequence: TGTGCCAGTCGATACAACCAGGGCTCTGGAAACACCATATATTTT. The V gene is TRBV19, the J gene TRBJ1-3, with D perhaps TRBD1 (5 bases). The CDR3 has 15 amino acids. Looked up from germline, CDR1 is LNHDA and CDR2 is SQIVND (reference sequence). The V end lost 8 bases, the J end lost 0 bases, and 14 bases lay between the germline ends.

This clone was seen just once. The chain couples TRBV6-6 to TRBJ1-1; D is undetermined. Trimming took off 10 bases at V and 0 bases at J, with 9 bases between the two ends. The CDR3 has 12 residues. Germline assignment: CDR1 MNHNY and CDR2 SVGAGI (reference sequence). Here the CDR3 reads CATAEVNTEAFF. Written as DNA, the CDR3 is TGTGCCACCGCGGAGGTGAACACTGAAGCTTTCTTT.

The genes are TRBV5-1 and TRBJ1-6; D might be TRBD1 (5 bases). The CDR3 has 14 amino acids. V lost 0 bases and J lost 10, with 11 bases in between. From germline, CDR1 is SGHRS and CDR2 YFSETQ. CDR3 sequence: CASSLGQGISPLHF. The CDR3 DNA is TGCGCCAGCAGCTTGGGGCAGGGTATCTCACCCCTCCACTTT.

The chain is built from TRBV19 and TRBJ1-4; a weak D match, TRBD1 (5 bases). CDR3 length: 13 amino acids. Germline assignment: CDR1 LNHDA and CDR2 SQIVND (reference sequence). Trimming cost V 8 bases and J 8 bases, with 15 bases left between them. The CDR3 sequence is CASSPGFREKLFF. The CDR3 nucleotides read TGTGCCAGTTCCCCAGGGTTCAGAGAAAAACTGTTTTTT.

The gene calls are TRBV5-1 and TRBJ2-1; TRBD1 matches at 8 bases. Germline assignment: CDR1 SGHRS and CDR2 YFSETQ. There are 15 residues in the CDR3. The V and J ends lost 5 bases and 0 bases, in that order; junction bases with no gene match: 4. As DNA, the CDR3 is TGCGCCAGCAGGGGGACAGGTAACTCCTACAATGAGCAGTTCTTC. Translation: CASRGTGNSYNEQFF.

The V gene is TRBV7-3, the J gene TRBJ1-6, with 9 positions matching TRBD1. The germline V gene encodes CDR1 SGHTA and CDR2 FQGTGA. The CDR3 is made up of 15 amino acids. V lost 4 bases, J lost 8 bases, and 6 bases stayed unmatched. CDR3 coding DNA: TGTGCCAGCAGCTCCGGACAGGGGATTTATTCACCCCTCCACTTT. This codes for CASSSGQGIYSPLHF.

The chain joins TRBV6-5 to TRBJ1-1, with D perhaps TRBD1 (5 bases). The CDR3 runs 13 residues. Deletions cut 11 bases from V and 11 bases from J, with 24 bases between. The V gene's germline CDR1 is MNHEY and CDR2 SVGAGI. The CDR3 spells CAATSRSSGHAFF. In DNA, the CDR3 is TGTGCCGCCACCTCTCGGAGCTCAGGGCATGCTTTCTTT.

The V and J genes are TRBV6-6 and TRBJ1-4; TRBD1 agrees at 8 bases. This CDR3 contains 14 residues. After removal of 4 bases from V and 8 bases from J, the junction contained 6 bases not matched to a gene. Germline CDR1 MNHNY, CDR2 SVGAGI (reference sequence). Here the CDR3 reads CASSSNRDREKLFF. CDR3 nucleotides: TGTGCCAGCAGTTCCAACCGGGACAGGGAAAAACTGTTTTTT.

This clone was seen more than once but under ten times. V usage is TRBV5-4 and J usage is TRBJ1-6; 7 bases are shared with TRBD1. CDR1 is SGHNT and CDR2 is YYREEE in the germline V gene (reference sequence). Losses at the gene ends were 0 bases for V and 6 bases for J; bases not matched to a gene: 9. The CDR3 length is 17 residues. The CDR3 protein is CASSLDNQGGFNSPLHF. CDR3 coding DNA: TGTGCCAGCAGCTTGGACAACCAGGGGGGATTTAATTCACCCCTCCACTTT.

The chain has TRBV5-6 and TRBJ2-4, with D possibly matching TRBD2 (6 bases). CDR3 length equals 13 residues. V lost 4 bases to trimming and J lost 7 bases, with 12 bases between them. Germline assignment: CDR1 SGHDT and CDR2 YYEEEE. The CDR3 sequence: CASSPGVVNIQYF. The CDR3 nucleotides read TGTGCCAGCAGCCCGGGGGTGGTGAACATTCAGTACTTC.

DNA for the CDR3: TGTGCCACCAGCAGGGGACAGGGAAGCCAGCCCCAGCATTTT. Its translation is CATSRGQGSQPQHF. The gene calls are TRBV15 and TRBJ1-5, with 9 bases lining up with TRBD1. CDR3 size: 14 residues. The junction had 4 bases not matched to a gene; V was cut back by 3 bases and J by 7 bases. Germline V gives CDR1 LNHNV, CDR2 YYDKDF (reference sequence).

This chain uses TRBV5-1 with TRBJ2-2, with a weak D call TRBD1 (5 bases). In germline, CDR1 is SGHRS, CDR2 YFSETQ. Trimming cost V 2 bases and J 0 bases, with 8 bases left between them. This CDR3 is built from 15 residues. In nucleotides, the CDR3 is TGCGCCAGCAGCTTCAGGGTGCCGAACACCGGGGAGCTGTTTTTT. This gives the protein CASSFRVPNTGELFF.

V is TRBV12-3 or TRBV12-4 and J is TRBJ1-2, with a possible D match to TRBD1 (5 bases). Trimming left V 4 bases short and J 3 bases short, with 9 bases between. This CDR3 is built from 13 residues. The DNA for the CDR3 is TGTGCCAGCAGTTCCTCGGGGGACTATGGCTACACCTTC. This codes for CASSSSGDYGYTF.

The chain couples TRBV7-3 to TRBJ2-3, with 10 bases that match TRBD1. The V and J ends lost 4 bases and 2 bases, in that order; junction bases with no gene match: 3. Germline CDR1 is SGHTA and CDR2 is FQGTGA. The CDR3 spans 15 residues. CDR3 residues: CASSSDRGLTDTQYF. The CDR3 region has the DNA TGTGCCAGCAGCTCCGACAGGGGGCTCACAGATACGCAGTATTTT.

The gene calls are TRBV6-5 and TRBJ1-6; D might be TRBD1 (6 bases). Germline V gene data show CDR1 as MNHEY and CDR2 as SVGAGI. The CDR3 covers 15 residues. V lost 6 bases to trimming and J lost 7 bases, with 16 bases between them. The CDR3 loop is CASRRTLQGNSPLHF. The CDR3 DNA is TGTGCCAGCAGAAGAACCCTTCAGGGGAATTCACCCCTCCACTTT.

This sequence joins TRBV7-2 and TRBJ2-3; 9 nucleotides align to TRBD2. The CDR3 loop spans 16 amino acids. The V and J ends lost 1 base and 8 bases, in that order; junction bases with no gene match: 10. Germline V CDR1 and CDR2: SGHTA, FQGNSA. The CDR3 loop reads CASSLGLAGSEGTQYF. CDR3 DNA sequence: TGTGCCAGCAGCTTAGGGCTAGCGGGGTCCGAGGGTACGCAGTATTTT.

Turning to this clone: Distinct nucleotide sequences in the sample also encode this CDR3. In DNA, the CDR3 is TGCGCCAGCAGCTTGGACAGGGTGAACACTGAAGCTTTCTTT. Translated, it gives CASSLDRVNTEAFF. The V and J genes are TRBV5-1 and TRBJ1-1, with D possibly matching TRBD1 (6 bases). Germline assignment: CDR1 SGHRS and CDR2 YFSETQ. This CDR3 is 14 amino acids long. V lost 0 bases and J lost 0, with 6 bases in between.

The V gene is TRBV19, the J gene TRBJ2-3; D might be TRBD2 (8 bases). The CDR3 length is 15 residues. Trimming took off 5 bases at V and 6 bases at J, with 18 bases between the two ends. The germline gives CDR1 LNHDA, CDR2 SQIVND (reference sequence). CDR3 region: CASSQTSARGDTQYF. The DNA of the CDR3 is TGTGCCAGTAGTCAGACTAGCGCCAGGGGGGATACGCAGTATTTT. The entire variable domain, with the rest obtained from reference TRBV19 and TRBJ2-3, is as follows: DGGITQSPKYLFRKEGQNVTLSCEQNLNHDAMYWYRQDPGQGLRLIYYSQIVNDFQKGDIAEGYSVSREKKESFPLTVTSAQKNPTAFYLCASSQTSARGDTQYFGPGTRLTVL.

The CDR3 protein is CASSHRAGGLTGELFF. CDR3 DNA sequence: TGCGCCAGCAGCCACAGGGCAGGGGGTCTAACCGGGGAGCTGTTTTTT. The chain carries TRBV4-3 and TRBJ2-2; TRBD1 agrees at 7 bases. Germline V CDR1 and CDR2: LGHNA, YSLEER. The V gene end was trimmed by 3 bases and the J gene end by 5 bases; junction bases not matched to a gene: 9. CDR3 length: 16 residues.

The chain links TRBV9 to TRBJ2-2; D may be TRBD2 (6 bases). Deletions cut 4 bases from V and 0 bases from J, with 16 bases between. Germline CDR1 reads SGDLS; CDR2 reads YYNGEE. This CDR3 comprises 17 residues. The CDR3 DNA is TGTGCCAGCAGCCCTGGGGGTTGGGGGGCGAACACCGGGGAGCTGTTTTTT. This translates into CASSPGGWGANTGELFF.